This TCR beta chain was profiled in a study of Ad26.COV2.S vaccination and SARS-CoV-2 variants. Study overall: Vaccine-arm donor from the placebo-controlled COV1001 Ad26.COV2.S trial. Once, or twice with 56 days between doses, Ad26.COV2.S was given intramuscularly.

The treatment was: some 20 received Ad26.COV2.S at low or high dose, single or two shots; five or six received placebo; per-sample allocation not given. At day 63 after the first vaccine or placebo injection, samples were drawn. A Boston adult aged 18-55 years was the donor. The data were produced by immunoSEQ multiplex PCR, yet TCRdb's version contains in-frame clones alone and is incomplete. The sample shows around 450,000 clones, around 90% of them seen only once. CDR1 and CDR2 (germline): KGHDR, SFDVKD. The V and J ends lost 8 bases and 6 bases, in that order; junction bases with no gene match: 9. The CDR3 is made up of 15 amino acids.

Specimen: peripheral blood, collected in a trial of Ad26.COV2.S vaccine versus placebo. The V and J genes are TRBV24-1 and TRBJ2-1; 10 bases fit TRBD2. This receptor was taken from a person between 18 and 60 years old who received the Ad26.COV2.S COVID-19 vaccine or a placebo. CDR3 nucleotides: TGTGCCACCATGGGAAGCGGGAGGGCCGTCAATGAGCAGTTCTTC. This translates into CATMGSGRAVNEQFF.